The T cell receptor (beta chain) under discussion was sequenced for a study of cytomegalovirus exposure and HLA in healthy donors. Assay: immunoSEQ multiplex PCR; the TCRdb copy retains only in-frame clones and omits some. The profile covers about 50,000 clones, with about 90% appearing a single time and 1.4% taken by the ten largest. The clonotype originates from a man between 18 and 29 years old in good health and CMV-seronegative. The sequenced sample was PBMCs.

Written as DNA, the CDR3 is TGTGCCAGCAGCGACCGACAGGCGATCAATGAAAAACTGTTTTTT. As protein: CASSDRQAINEKLFF. The rearrangement uses TRBV7-8 and TRBJ1-4, with TRBD1 as a possible D gene (6 bases). The V gene's germline CDR1 is SGHVS and CDR2 FQNEAQ. The CDR3 totals 15 residues. V shed 5 bases and J shed 5 bases, with 15 bases lying between them.